This TCR beta chain originates from a study of vaccination and CD4 T cells after COVID-19. The wider study: With roughly 9 mild cases and one severe, convalescent patients were SARS-CoV-2 positive by nasal swab PCR.

Cultured CD4+ T cells had their DNA profiled by the Oncomine TCR Beta short-read assay. TCRdb redid the calling of the PCR reads with MiXCR, one entry per CDR3 protein. The repertoire holds about 5,700 distinct CDR3 sequences, roughly 30% seen once, with roughly 21% in the top ten. Treatment of the sample: roughly ten-day PBMC culture with coronavirus spike peptide pools or control peptides (ViraFEST assay). Concerning this clonotype itself: Its antigen is undetermined.

Study results and limitations: Analysis of convalescent patients found that 304 of 307 vaccine-specific clones were spike mono-reactive.

V shed 6 bases, J shed 1 base, and the junction held 8 bases outside the gene matches. The germline V gene has CDR1 MDHEN and CDR2 SYDVKM. This CDR3 has 16 amino acids. The receptor comes from a human donor who had recovered from COVID-19. The material sequenced was CD4+ T cells from blood, cultured in vitro, taken after SARS-CoV-2 vaccination. The chain employs TRBV28 and TRBJ1-5, with 8 nucleotides matching TRBD1. This CDR3 is CASRARGLRSNQPQHF. The CDR3 bases are TGTGCCAGCAGGGCCAGGGGGCTAAGAAGCAATCAGCCCCAGCATTTT.